This note documents a single T cell receptor (beta chain) sequence. The data are from a study of blood T cell repertoires in COVID-19. Study as a whole: The United States, Italy and Spain provided the acute and convalescent COVID-19 samples.

The V and J ends lost 8 bases and 7 bases, in that order; junction bases with no gene match: 3. Germline loops: CDR1 SGHRS, CDR2 YFSETQ. The CDR3 is 12 amino acids. As processed by the authors: Amplified reference gene primers provided the basis for estimating nucleated cell counts. Libraries were prepared by immunoSEQ multiplex PCR; TCRdb keeps only in-frame clonotypes and omits some of them. Clone size and V and J calls were adopted from that table, with D and trimming inferred from the DNA. The sample records roughly 100,000 clones, 85% being singletons. Sequences were obtained from peripheral blood. The source of this sequence is a woman between 65 and 79 years old with active or convalescent COVID-19. The rearrangement links TRBV5-1 to TRBJ1-3; 10 positions match TRBD1. CDR3 protein: CASSGQGNTIYF. The CDR3 bases are TGCGCCAGTTCGGGACAGGGGAACACCATATATTTT.